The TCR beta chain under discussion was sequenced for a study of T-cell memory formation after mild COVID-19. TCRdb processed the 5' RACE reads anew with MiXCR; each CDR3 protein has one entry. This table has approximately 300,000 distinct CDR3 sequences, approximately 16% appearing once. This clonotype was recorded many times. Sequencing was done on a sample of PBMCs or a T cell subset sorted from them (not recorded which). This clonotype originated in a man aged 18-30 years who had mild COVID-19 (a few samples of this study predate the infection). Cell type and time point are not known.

The CDR3 region is CASSFRGREQFF. Here the CDR3 DNA reads TGTGCCAGCAGTTTCAGGGGAAGGGAGCAGTTCTTC. The rearrangement joins TRBV27 to TRBJ2-1; TRBD1 might be the D (6 bases). Trimming removed 3 bases at V and 10 bases at J, with 10 bases between. The CDR3 is 12 residues long. Germline CDR1 and CDR2: MNHEY and SMNVEV (reference sequence).